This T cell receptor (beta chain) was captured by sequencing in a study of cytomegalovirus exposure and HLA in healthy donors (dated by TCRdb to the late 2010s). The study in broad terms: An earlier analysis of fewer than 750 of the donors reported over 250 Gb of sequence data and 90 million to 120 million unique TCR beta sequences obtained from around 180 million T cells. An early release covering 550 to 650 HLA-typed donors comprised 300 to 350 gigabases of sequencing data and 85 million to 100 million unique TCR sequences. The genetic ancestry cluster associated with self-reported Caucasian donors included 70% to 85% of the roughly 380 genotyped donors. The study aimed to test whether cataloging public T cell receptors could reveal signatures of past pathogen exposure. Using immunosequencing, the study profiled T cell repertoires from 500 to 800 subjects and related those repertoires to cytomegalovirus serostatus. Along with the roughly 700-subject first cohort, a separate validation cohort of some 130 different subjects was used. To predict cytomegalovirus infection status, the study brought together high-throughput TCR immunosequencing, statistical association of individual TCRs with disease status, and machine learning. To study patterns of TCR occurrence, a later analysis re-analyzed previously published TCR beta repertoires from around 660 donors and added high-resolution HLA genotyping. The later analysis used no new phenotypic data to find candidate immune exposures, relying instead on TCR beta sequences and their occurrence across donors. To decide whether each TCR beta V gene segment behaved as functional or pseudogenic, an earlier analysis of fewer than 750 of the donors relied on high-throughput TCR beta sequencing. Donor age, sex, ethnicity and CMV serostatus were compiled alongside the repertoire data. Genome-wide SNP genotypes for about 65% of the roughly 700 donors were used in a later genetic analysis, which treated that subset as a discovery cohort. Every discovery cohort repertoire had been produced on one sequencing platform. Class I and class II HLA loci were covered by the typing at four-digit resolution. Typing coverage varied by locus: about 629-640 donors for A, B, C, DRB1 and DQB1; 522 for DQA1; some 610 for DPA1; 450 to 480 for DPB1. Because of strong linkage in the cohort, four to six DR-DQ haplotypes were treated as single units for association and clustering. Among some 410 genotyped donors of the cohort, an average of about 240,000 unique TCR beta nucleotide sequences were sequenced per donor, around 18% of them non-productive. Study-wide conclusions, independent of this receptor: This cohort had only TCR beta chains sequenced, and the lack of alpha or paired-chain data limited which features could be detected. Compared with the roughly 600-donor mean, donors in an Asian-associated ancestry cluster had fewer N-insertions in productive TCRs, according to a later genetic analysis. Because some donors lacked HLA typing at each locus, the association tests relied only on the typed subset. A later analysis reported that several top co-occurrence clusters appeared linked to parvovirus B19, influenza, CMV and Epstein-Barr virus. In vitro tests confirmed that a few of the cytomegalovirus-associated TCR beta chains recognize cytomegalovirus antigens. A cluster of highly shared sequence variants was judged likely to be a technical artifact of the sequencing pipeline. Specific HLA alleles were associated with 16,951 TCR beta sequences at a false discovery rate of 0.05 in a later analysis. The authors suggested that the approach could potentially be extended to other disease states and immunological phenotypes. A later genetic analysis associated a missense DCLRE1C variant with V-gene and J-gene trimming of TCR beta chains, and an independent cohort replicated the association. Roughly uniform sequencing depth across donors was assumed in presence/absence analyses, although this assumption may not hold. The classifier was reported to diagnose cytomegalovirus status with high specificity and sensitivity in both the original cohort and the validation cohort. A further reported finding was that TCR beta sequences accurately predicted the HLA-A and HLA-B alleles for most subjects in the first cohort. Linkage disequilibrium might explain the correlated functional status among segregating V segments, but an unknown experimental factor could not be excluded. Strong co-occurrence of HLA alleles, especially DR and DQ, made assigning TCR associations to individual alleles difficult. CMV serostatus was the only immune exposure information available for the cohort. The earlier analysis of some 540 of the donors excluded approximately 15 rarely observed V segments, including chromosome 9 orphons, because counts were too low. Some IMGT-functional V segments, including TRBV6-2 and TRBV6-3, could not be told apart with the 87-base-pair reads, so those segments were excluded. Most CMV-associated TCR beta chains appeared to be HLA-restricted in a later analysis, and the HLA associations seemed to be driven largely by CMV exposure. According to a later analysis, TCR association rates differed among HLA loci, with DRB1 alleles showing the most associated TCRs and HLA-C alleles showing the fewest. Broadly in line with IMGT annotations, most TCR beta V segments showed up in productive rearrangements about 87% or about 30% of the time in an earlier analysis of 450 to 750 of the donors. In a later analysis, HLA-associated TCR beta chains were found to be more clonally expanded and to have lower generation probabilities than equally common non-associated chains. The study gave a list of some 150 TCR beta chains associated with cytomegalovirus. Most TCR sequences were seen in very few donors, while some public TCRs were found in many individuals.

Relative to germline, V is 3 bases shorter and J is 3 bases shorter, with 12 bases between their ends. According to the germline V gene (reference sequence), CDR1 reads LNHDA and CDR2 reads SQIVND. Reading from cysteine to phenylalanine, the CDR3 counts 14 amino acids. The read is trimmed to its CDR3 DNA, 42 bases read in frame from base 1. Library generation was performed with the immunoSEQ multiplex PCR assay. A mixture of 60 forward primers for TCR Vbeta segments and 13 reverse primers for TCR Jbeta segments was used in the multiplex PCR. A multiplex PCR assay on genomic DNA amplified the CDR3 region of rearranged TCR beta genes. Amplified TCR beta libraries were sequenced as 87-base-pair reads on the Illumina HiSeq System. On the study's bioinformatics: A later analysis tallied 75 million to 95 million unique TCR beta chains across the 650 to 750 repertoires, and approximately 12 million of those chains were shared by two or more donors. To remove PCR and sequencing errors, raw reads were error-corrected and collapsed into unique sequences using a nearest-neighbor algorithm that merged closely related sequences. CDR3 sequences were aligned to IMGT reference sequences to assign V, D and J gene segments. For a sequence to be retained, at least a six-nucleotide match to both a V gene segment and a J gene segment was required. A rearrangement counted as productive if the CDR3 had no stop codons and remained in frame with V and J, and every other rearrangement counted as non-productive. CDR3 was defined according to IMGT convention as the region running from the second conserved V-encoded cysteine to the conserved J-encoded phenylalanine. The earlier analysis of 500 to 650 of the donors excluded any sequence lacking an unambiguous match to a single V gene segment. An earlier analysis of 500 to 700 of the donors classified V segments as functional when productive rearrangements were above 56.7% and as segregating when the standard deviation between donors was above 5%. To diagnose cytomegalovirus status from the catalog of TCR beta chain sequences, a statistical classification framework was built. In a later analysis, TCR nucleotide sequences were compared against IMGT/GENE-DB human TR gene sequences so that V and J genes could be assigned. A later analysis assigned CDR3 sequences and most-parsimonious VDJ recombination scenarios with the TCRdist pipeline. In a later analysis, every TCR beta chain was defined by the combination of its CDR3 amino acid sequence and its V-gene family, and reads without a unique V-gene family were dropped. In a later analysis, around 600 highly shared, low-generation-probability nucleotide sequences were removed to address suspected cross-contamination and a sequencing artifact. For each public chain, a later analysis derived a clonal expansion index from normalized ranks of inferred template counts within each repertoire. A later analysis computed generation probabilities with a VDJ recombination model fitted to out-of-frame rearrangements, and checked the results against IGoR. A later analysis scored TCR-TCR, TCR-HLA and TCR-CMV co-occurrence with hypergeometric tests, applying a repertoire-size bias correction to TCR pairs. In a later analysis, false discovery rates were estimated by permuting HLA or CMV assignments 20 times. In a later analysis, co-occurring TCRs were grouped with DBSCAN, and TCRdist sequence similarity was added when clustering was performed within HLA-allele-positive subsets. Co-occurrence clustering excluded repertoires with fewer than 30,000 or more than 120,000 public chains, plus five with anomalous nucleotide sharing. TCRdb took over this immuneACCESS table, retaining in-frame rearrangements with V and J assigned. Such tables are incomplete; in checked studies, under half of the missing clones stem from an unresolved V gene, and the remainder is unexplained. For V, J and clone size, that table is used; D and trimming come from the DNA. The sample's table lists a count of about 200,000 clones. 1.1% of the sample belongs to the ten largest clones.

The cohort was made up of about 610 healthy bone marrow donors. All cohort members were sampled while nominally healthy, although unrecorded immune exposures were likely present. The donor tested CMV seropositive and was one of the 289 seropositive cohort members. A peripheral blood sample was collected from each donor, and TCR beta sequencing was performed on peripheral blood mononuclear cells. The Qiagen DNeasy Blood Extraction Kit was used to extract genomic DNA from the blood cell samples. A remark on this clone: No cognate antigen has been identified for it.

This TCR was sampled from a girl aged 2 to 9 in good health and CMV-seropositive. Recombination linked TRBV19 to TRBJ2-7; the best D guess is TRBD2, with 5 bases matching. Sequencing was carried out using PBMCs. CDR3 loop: CASSMTTVGYEQYF. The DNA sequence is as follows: TGTGCCAGTAGTATGACTACCGTGGGCTACGAGCAGTACTTC.